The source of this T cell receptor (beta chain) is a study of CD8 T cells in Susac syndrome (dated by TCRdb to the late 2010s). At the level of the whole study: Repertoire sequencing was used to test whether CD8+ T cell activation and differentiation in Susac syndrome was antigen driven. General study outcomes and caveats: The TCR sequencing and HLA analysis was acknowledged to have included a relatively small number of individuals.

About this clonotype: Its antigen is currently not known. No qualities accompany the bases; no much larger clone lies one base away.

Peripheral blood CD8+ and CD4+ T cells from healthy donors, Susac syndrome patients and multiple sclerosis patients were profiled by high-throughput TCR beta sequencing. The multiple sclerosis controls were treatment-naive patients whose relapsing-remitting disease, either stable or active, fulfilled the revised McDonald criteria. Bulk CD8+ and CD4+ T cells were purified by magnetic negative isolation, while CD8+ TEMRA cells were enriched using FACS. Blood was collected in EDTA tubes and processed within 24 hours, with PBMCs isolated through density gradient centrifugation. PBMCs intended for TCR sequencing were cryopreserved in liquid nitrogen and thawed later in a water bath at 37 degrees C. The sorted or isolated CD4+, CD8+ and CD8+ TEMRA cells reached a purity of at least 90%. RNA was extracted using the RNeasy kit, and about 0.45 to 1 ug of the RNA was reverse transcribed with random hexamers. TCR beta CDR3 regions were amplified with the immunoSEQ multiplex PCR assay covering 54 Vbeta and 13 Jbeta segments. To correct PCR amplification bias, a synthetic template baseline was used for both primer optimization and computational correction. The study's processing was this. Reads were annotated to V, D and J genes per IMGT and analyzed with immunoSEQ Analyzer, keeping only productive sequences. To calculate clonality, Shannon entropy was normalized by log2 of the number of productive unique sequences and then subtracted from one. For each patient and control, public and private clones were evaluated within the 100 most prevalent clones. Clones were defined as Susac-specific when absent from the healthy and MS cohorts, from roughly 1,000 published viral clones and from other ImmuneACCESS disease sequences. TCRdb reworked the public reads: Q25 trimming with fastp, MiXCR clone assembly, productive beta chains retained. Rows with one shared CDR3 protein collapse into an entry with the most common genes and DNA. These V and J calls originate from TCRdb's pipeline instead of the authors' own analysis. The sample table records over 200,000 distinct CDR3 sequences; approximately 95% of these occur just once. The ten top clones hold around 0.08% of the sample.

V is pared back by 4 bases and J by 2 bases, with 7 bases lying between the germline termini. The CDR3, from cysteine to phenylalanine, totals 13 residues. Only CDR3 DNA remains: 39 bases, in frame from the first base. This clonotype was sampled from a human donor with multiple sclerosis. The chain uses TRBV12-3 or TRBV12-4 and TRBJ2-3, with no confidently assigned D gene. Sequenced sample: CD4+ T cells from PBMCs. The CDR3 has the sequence CASSSILTDTQYF. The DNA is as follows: TGTGCCAGCAGTTCCATCCTCACAGATACGCAGTATTTT.